This T cell receptor beta chain was documented in a study of blood T cell repertoires in COVID-19. About the study: Acute and convalescent COVID-19 specimens originated in the United States, Italy and Spain. The cDNA or gDNA used as material had been derived from T cells, B-cell-depleted T cells, or PBMCs.

The germline V gene encodes CDR1 SGHAT and CDR2 FQNNGV. Germline trimming cut 1 base from V and 6 bases from J; bases unmatched to any gene: 2. The CDR3 sequence is 13 residues long. In the study's own analysis: By means of reference gene primer amplification, nucleated cell counts were estimated. Sequenced by immunoSEQ multiplex PCR; TCRdb stores in-frame clones only, minus some. V, J and clone size are those of that table, while D and trimming were read from the DNA. The sample holds roughly 380,000 clones; around 85% are singletons and the top ten take around 3.4%. The chain combines TRBV11-2 with TRBJ2-7, with 8 positions matching TRBD2. The specimen sequenced was peripheral blood. This TCR was recovered from a woman between 18 and 30 years old with acute or convalescent COVID-19. In nucleotides, the CDR3 is TGTGCCAGCAGCTTAGTCGCGGGAGGCGAGCAGTACTTC. Its translation: CASSLVAGGEQYF.